This T cell receptor (beta chain) is drawn from a study of Graves' ophthalmopathy and Graves' hyperthyroidism. Points from the study as a whole: A majority of expanded thyroid clonotypes exceeding 0.001 frequency were likewise present in blood.

Germline CDR1 and CDR2: MNHEY and SVGAGI. The CDR3 runs 12 residues. The V end was cut by 11 bases, the J end by 8 bases, with 18 bases between. Using RNA transcripts, the TCR beta CDR3 regions were amplified. In the first round, RT-PCR was carried out with HTBI primers, and a multiplex PCR formed the second round. TCRdb itself ran the multiplex PCR reads through MiXCR, one entry per CDR3 protein. The table has about 1.2 million distinct CDR3 sequences, approximately 35% seen once. The hyperthyroidism patients had a new diagnosis of under 2 months' duration and were aged 18 to 65. Ineligible for inclusion were patients with other autoimmune diseases, uncontrolled infections, pregnancy or lactation. Orbital computed tomography, thyroid ultrasound, TRAb, serum thyroxine and clinical symptoms formed the basis of diagnosis. About this clonotype itself: Antigen specificity is unknown.

The rearrangement links TRBV6-5 to TRBJ1-1; D call uncertain. The receptor comes from an adult man with Graves' hyperthyroidism. Sequenced sample: peripheral blood or thyroid tissue (not recorded which). The CDR3 region has the DNA TGTGCCCTGGAGTCGGGCCGAGGAGAAGCTTTCTTT. Amino acids: CALESGRGEAFF.